Listed here are 8 T cell receptor beta chains from one sample, sequenced in a study of spatial heterogeneity in lung cancer. Each CDR3 protein is one row after TCRdb ran MiXCR on the 5' RACE reads. The sample holds 25,000 to 35,000 distinct CDR3 sequences; 5% to 6% are singletons and the top ten take 20% to 30%. Time point denoted: blood at routine non-recurrence follow-up after resection. This specimen was PBMCs, taken at follow-up. The receptor set was obtained from a female donor with early-stage non-small cell lung cancer.

This clonotype was recorded many times. This sequence joins TRBV11-2 and TRBJ2-7; 7 nucleotides agree with TRBD1. Germline V gene lookup returns CDR1 SGHAT and CDR2 FQNNGV. With 3 bases clipped from V and 4 bases from J, the junction kept 6 bases outside the gene matches. This CDR3 has 14 residues. The CDR3 DNA sequence: TGTGCCAGCAGCTTCGGGGCAGGGGGATACGAGCAGTACTTC. Translated: CASSFGAGGYEQYF.

Many counts were recorded for this clonotype. The CDR3 region is CAISERGRLDNEQFF. In nucleotides, the CDR3 is TGTGCCATCAGTGAACGGGGTCGTCTAGACAATGAGCAGTTCTTC. The chain recombines TRBV10-3 with TRBJ2-1; tentatively, D is TRBD2 (5 bases). The CDR3 extends over 15 amino acids. Trimming removed 3 bases at V and 5 bases at J, with 14 bases between. Germline loops: CDR1 ENHRY, CDR2 SYGVKD.

This clonotype was counted at least ten times. The chain joins TRBV5-1 to TRBJ1-2, with TRBD1 matching over 7 bases. This CDR3 has 14 residues. The germline gives CDR1 SGHRS, CDR2 YFSETQ. The V and J ends lost 3 bases and 2 bases, in that order; junction bases with no gene match: 4. CDR3: CASSSGDRNYGYTF. CDR3 nucleotides: TGCGCCAGCAGCTCCGGGGACAGAAACTATGGCTACACCTTC.

This clonotype came up a few times. The chain uses TRBV28 and TRBJ1-6, with a weak D call TRBD1 (5 bases). V dropped 3 bases and J dropped 9 bases, with 12 bases sitting between them. The germline V gene has CDR1 MDHEN and CDR2 SYDVKM. The CDR3 has 14 residues. In nucleotides, the CDR3 is TGTGCCAGCAGTTTTCAGGGTTTTGGTTCACCCCTCCACTTT. It translates to CASSFQGFGSPLHF.

In its sample, this clonotype was seen once. A read error may be the cause here, since a much bigger clone is one base away. Written as DNA, the CDR3 is TGCGCCAGCGCCCCACCCGGGACAGGCTATGGCTTCACCTTC. This codes for CASAPPGTGYGFTF. The chain links TRBV5-1 to TRBJ1-2; 8 bases line up with TRBD1. This CDR3 spans 14 amino acids. Looked up from germline, CDR1 is SGHRS and CDR2 is YFSETQ.

This clonotype was recorded at least ten times. The rearrangement uses TRBV20-1 and TRBJ2-6; a possible D gene is TRBD1 (6 bases). This CDR3 has 14 residues. V lost 6 bases and J lost 3, with 12 bases in between. Germline V gene sequence: CDR1 DFQATT, CDR2 SNEGSKA (reference sequence). The DNA of the CDR3 is TGCAGTGCCCACCGGGACATTGGGGCCAACGTCCTGACTTTC. It specifies CSAHRDIGANVLTF.

This clonotype has a count of ten or more. This chain uses TRBV1 with TRBJ2-7; TRBD1 is the table's D call, not checked against the DNA. TRBV1 is tagged as a pseudogene. The CDR3 loop spans 18 amino acids. CDR3 loop: CTSSLGGRRLGSSYEQYF. The CDR3 DNA reads as TGCACTTCAAGCCTCGGGGGGCGAAGGTTAGGGAGCTCCTACGAGCAGTACTTC.

This clonotype was detected many times. The V and J genes are TRBV20-1 and TRBJ2-7; D is unclear. Trimming removed 1 base from V and 4 bases from J, with 5 bases in between. CDR3 size: 11 residues. CDR1 and CDR2 (germline): DFQATT, SNEGSKA (reference sequence). CDR3 DNA: TGCAGTGCTAGAGCGCCGTACGAGCAGTACTTC. This encodes CSARAPYEQYF.